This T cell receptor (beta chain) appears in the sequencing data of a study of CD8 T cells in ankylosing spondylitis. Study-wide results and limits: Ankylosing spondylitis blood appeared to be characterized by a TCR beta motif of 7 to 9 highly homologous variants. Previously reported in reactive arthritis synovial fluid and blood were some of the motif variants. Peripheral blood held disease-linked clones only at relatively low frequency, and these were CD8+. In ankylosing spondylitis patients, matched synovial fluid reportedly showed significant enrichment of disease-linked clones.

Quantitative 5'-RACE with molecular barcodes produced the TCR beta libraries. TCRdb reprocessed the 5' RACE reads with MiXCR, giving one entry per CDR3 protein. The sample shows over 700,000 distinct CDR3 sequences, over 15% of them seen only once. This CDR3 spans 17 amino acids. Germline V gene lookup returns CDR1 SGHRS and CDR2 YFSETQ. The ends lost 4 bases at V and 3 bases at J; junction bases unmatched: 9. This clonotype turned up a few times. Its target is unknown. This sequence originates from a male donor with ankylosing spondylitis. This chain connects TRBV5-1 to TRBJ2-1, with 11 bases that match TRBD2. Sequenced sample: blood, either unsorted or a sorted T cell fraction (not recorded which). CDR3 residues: CASSPETGTSGYNEQFF. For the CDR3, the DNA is TGCGCCAGCAGCCCTGAAACCGGGACTAGCGGCTACAATGAGCAGTTCTTC.